The 18 T cell receptor beta chains below all came from one sample that was sequenced in a study of blood T cell repertoires in COVID-19. Method: immunoSEQ multiplex PCR; TCRdb's copy keeps in-frame clones and lacks some. The sample lists approximately 250,000 clones; approximately 90% were seen once. Input material: PBMCs or T cells enriched from blood (not recorded which). These receptors were collected from a man in his forties or fifties who had been exposed to COVID-19.

The rearrangement joins TRBV18 to TRBJ2-5; TRBD2 is a possible D gene (6 bases). CDR3 length: 14 residues. Between the trimmed V and J ends, which lost 1 base and 1 base, there was a span of 7 bases. Germline loops: CDR1 KGHSH, CDR2 LQKENI. The CDR3 here is CASSPQGLQETQYF. Here the CDR3 DNA reads TGTGCCAGCTCACCACAGGGACTCCAAGAGACCCAGTACTTC.

The sample holds one count of this clone. The junction does not match germline at one end; this may be a read error. V and J are TRBV7-9 and TRBJ1-2, with D possibly matching TRBD1 (5 bases). This CDR3 comprises 10 residues. Germline loops: CDR1 SEHNR, CDR2 FQNEAQ (reference sequence). CDR3 DNA: TGTGCCAGCAGCTTCCCGGGACTGACGTTC. Amino acid sequence: CASSFPGLTF.

J is TRBJ1-1 and V is TRBV11-3, with TRBD1 matching 7 bases. This CDR3 is 14 amino acids long. The germline gives CDR1 SGHNT, CDR2 YENEEA. The J segment lost 2 bases and the V segment lost 5 bases, leaving 5 bases of the junction unmatched. This CDR3 reads CASSPGTVNTEAFF. DNA of the CDR3: TGTGCCAGCAGCCCAGGGACAGTCAACACTGAAGCTTTCTTT.

The CDR3 is CASGSPSSGNTIYF. The DNA of the CDR3 is TGTGCCTCGGGAAGCCCCTCCTCTGGAAACACCATATATTTT. The V and J genes are TRBV7-6 and TRBJ1-3, with unresolved D. Looked up from germline, CDR1 is SGHVS and CDR2 is FNYEAQ. This CDR3 is built from 14 residues. Trimming took off 11 bases at V and 0 bases at J, with 14 bases between the two ends. Full variable domain (outside the CDR3, taken from reference TRBV7-6 and TRBJ1-3): GAGVSQSPRYKVTKRGQDVALRCDPISGHVSLYWYRQALGQGPEFLTYFNYEAQQDKSGLPNDRFSAERPEGSISTLTIQRTEQRDSAMYRCASGSPSSGNTIYFGEGSWLTVV.

The gene calls are TRBV5-1 and TRBJ1-1, with D uncertain. CDR1 is SGHRS, CDR2 YFSETQ, per germline. V was trimmed by 4 bases and J by 1 base, leaving 11 bases between them. The CDR3 length is 14 residues. This CDR3 is CASSPFTENTEAFF. In DNA, the CDR3 is TGCGCCAGCAGCCCCTTTACAGAGAACACTGAAGCTTTCTTT.

CDR3 nucleotide sequence: TGTGCCAGCAGTTTATCCGGGACAACTCGGAATGAAGCTTTCTTT. The encoded protein is CASSLSGTTRNEAFF. The chain joins TRBV28 to TRBJ1-1; maybe TRBD1 (6 bases). The germline V and J ends were trimmed by 1 base and 7 bases, with 16 bases remaining between them. The length of the CDR3 is 15 residues. Germline V gene lookup returns CDR1 MDHEN and CDR2 SYDVKM.

The chain has TRBV29-1 and TRBJ2-1; the D gene is possibly TRBD1 (6 bases). Germline CDR1 reads SQVTM; CDR2 reads ANQGSEA. The CDR3 sequence is 15 residues long. V was trimmed by 5 bases and J by 2 bases, leaving 16 bases between them. The DNA for the CDR3 is TGCAGCGTTCCGATAGGGGGAAACACCTACAATGAGCAGTTCTTC. As protein: CSVPIGGNTYNEQFF.

The chain joins TRBV3-1 (or the pseudogene TRBV3-2) to TRBJ2-3; 9 nucleotides agree with TRBD2. The CDR3 runs 15 residues. From germline, CDR1 is LGHDT and CDR2 YNNKEL (reference sequence). The trim removed 7 bases at V and 0 bases at J, leaving 5 bases unmatched. CDR3 residues: CASKIAGDSTDTQYF. CDR3 sequence (DNA): TGTGCCAGCAAGATAGCGGGAGATAGCACAGATACGCAGTATTTT.

The chain employs TRBV27 and TRBJ2-7; 9 bases line up with TRBD1. Germline-derived CDR1 and CDR2 are MNHEY and SMNVEV (reference sequence). J was trimmed by 7 bases and V by 8 bases; bases with no gene match: 9. The CDR3 is made up of 13 amino acids. The chain's CDR3 is CASGLRDRDEQYF. For the CDR3, the DNA is TGTGCCAGCGGACTCCGGGACAGGGATGAGCAGTACTTC.

The chain couples TRBV27 to TRBJ2-7; 8 bases line up with TRBD1. The CDR3 sequence is 16 residues long. Looked up from germline, CDR1 is MNHEY and CDR2 is SMNVEV (reference sequence). After removal of 4 bases from V and 1 base from J, the junction contained 9 bases not matched to a gene. The CDR3 spells CASSSEQGASSYEQYF. CDR3 DNA sequence: TGTGCCAGCAGTTCAGAGCAGGGGGCAAGTTCCTACGAGCAGTACTTC.

This chain connects TRBV4-3 to TRBJ1-1, with D possibly matching TRBD1 (5 bases). The CDR3 extends over 15 amino acids. Trimming removed 0 bases from V and 0 bases from J, with 8 bases in between. Germline CDR1 and CDR2: LGHNA and YSLEER. The CDR3 spells CASSQDGAVNTEAFF. Written as DNA, the CDR3 is TGCGCCAGCAGCCAAGATGGGGCGGTGAACACTGAAGCTTTCTTT.

The genes are TRBV28 and TRBJ2-5, with a weak D call TRBD2 (5 bases). The CDR3 consists of 13 residues. With 6 bases removed from V and 5 bases from J, the gap between germline ends came to 13 bases. CDR1 is MDHEN, CDR2 SYDVKM, per germline. The CDR3, as DNA: TGTGCCAGCAGGACTACGGGGTCGGAGACCCAGTACTTC. Protein product: CASRTTGSETQYF. Combining the CDR3 with reference TRBV28 and TRBJ2-5 gives the whole variable domain DVKVTQSSRYLVKRTGEKVFLECVQDMDHENMFWYRQDPGLGLRLIYFSYDVKMKEKGDIPEGYSVSREKKERFSLILESASTNQTSMYLCASRTTGSETQYFGPGTRLLVL.

The chain links TRBV28 to TRBJ1-1; TRBD1 matches at 8 bases. Trimming took 3 bases from V and 7 from J; bases not matched to a gene: 7. Per the germline V gene, CDR1 is MDHEN and CDR2 is SYDVKM. This CDR3 region has 14 residues. The CDR3 protein is CASSFQDRAFEAFF. Written as DNA, the CDR3 is TGTGCCAGCAGTTTCCAGGACAGGGCCTTTGAAGCTTTCTTT.

The chain couples TRBV12-3 or TRBV12-4 to TRBJ1-1, with D possibly matching TRBD1 (5 bases). The CDR3 sequence is 12 residues long. V was shortened by 3 bases and J by 7 bases, with 9 bases between the two germline ends. DNA for the CDR3: TGTGCCAGCAGTTTGTCGGGGGGTGAAGCTTTCTTT. It specifies CASSLSGGEAFF.

J is TRBJ2-1 and V is TRBV6-4; the match to TRBD2 covers 7 bases. This CDR3 region has 19 residues. The germline gives CDR1 MRHNA, CDR2 SNTAGT. V lost 2 bases, J lost 5 bases, and 18 bases stayed unmatched. The CDR3 loop reads CASSDSKPSGHTQHNEQFF. The CDR3 DNA reads as TGTGCCAGCAGTGACAGTAAGCCTAGCGGACACACTCAACACAATGAGCAGTTCTTC.

The chain is built from TRBV11-3 and TRBJ2-7, with D hard to call. Germline CDR1 reads SGHNT; CDR2 reads YENEEA. There are 14 residues in the CDR3. The V end lost 4 bases, the J end lost 2 bases, and 12 bases lay between the germline ends. The CDR3 region is CASSSAGQTYEQYF. DNA for the CDR3: TGTGCCAGCAGCTCTGCTGGGCAGACCTACGAGCAGTACTTC.

This chain uses TRBV3-1 (or the pseudogene TRBV3-2) with TRBJ1-5; D perhaps matches TRBD1 (6 bases). The V gene lost 4 bases and the J gene lost 0 bases, with 19 bases spanning the gap. From germline, CDR1 is LGHDT and CDR2 YNNKEL (reference sequence). There are 18 residues in the CDR3. This CDR3 reads CASSLAGHISYSNQPQHF. The CDR3, as DNA: TGTGCCAGCAGCCTAGCGGGACACATCTCCTATAGCAATCAGCCCCAGCATTTT.

The chain links TRBV30 to TRBJ1-1; no reliable D call. The V end lost 3 bases, the J end lost 5 bases, and 16 bases lay between the germline ends. The CDR3 totals 14 residues. CDR1 and CDR2 (germline): GTSNPN, SVGIG (reference sequence). CDR3 in amino acids: CAWRLGGLSTEAFF. The CDR3 DNA reads as TGTGCCTGGAGACTTGGAGGGTTAAGTACTGAAGCTTTCTTT.